These 9 T cell receptor beta chains were all obtained from the same sample, sequenced in a study of cytomegalovirus exposure and HLA in healthy donors. 13 Jbeta primers and 60 Vbeta primers were used for the PCR. Assay used: immunoSEQ multiplex PCR; TCRdb lists only in-frame clones, some missing. The table includes some 56,000 clones, less than 70% detected once. The material sequenced was PBMCs. Source of these receptors: a human donor in good health.

V is TRBV19 and J is TRBJ1-2, with D uncertain. The germline V gene has CDR1 LNHDA and CDR2 SQIVND (reference sequence). The V end lost 4 bases, the J end lost 2 bases, and 23 bases lay between the germline ends. This CDR3 has 18 residues. The CDR3 DNA reads as TGTGCCAGTAGTACGCTCCGGACTACCTTGACCGAGAACTATGGCTACACCTTC. This sequence encodes CASSTLRTTLTENYGYTF.

This clone showed up just a few times. The chain is built from TRBV6-5 and TRBJ1-1, with D unresolved. CDR1 MNHEY and CDR2 SVGAGI come from the germline V gene. The CDR3 length is 14 residues. V lost 7 bases, J lost 4 bases, and 16 bases lay in between. The CDR3 nucleotides read TGTGCCAGCACGCCGACCCCTCGGGGCACTGAAGCTTTCTTT. This gives the protein CASTPTPRGTEAFF.

The chain carries TRBV9 and TRBJ1-5, with 10 positions matching TRBD1. Germline V CDR1 and CDR2: SGDLS, YYNGEE. The CDR3 extends over 14 amino acids. Trimming at V came to 4 bases and at J to 5 bases, leaving 3 bases not matched to a gene. The CDR3 spells CASSTGTGDQPQHF. CDR3 DNA: TGTGCCAGCAGCACCGGGACAGGGGATCAGCCCCAGCATTTT.

The rearrangement uses TRBV29-1 and TRBJ2-2; TRBD1 matches at 9 bases. Per germline, CDR1 SQVTM and CDR2 ANQGSEA. The trim removed 4 bases at V and 7 bases at J, leaving 7 bases unmatched. The CDR3 length is 14 residues. CDR3 DNA: TGCAGCGTTGGGCGACAGGGGGTTGGCGGGGAGCTGTTTTTT. Translation gives CSVGRQGVGGELFF.

This clone was seen a few times. V is TRBV4-2 and J is TRBJ1-1; no firm D call. Trimming cost V 4 bases and J 1 base, with 10 bases left between them. Per the germline V gene, CDR1 is LGHNA and CDR2 is YNFKEQ. The CDR3 has 14 residues. DNA for the CDR3: TGTGCCAGCAGCCTAAGAGCGGCGAACACTGAAGCTTTCTTT. It translates to CASSLRAANTEAFF.

The genes are TRBV30 and TRBJ2-1, with 12 bases that match TRBD2. V lost 0 bases and J lost 10; bases outside the gene matches: 7. Germline lookup yields CDR1 GTSNPN and CDR2 SVGIG (reference sequence). The CDR3 is made up of 15 amino acids. The CDR3 nucleotides are TGTGCCTGGAGTGTAGCACTAGCGGGGGGCAGGGAGCAGTTCTTC. The encoded protein is CAWSVALAGGREQFF.

This chain joins TRBV30 and TRBJ1-1; unclear D gene. V was shortened by 3 bases and J by 1 base, with 12 bases between the two germline ends. This CDR3 has 14 amino acids. Germline V gives CDR1 GTSNPN, CDR2 SVGIG (reference sequence). The DNA of the CDR3 is TGTGCCTGGAGCCCTAGACGGTGGAACACTGAAGCTTTCTTT. This codes for CAWSPRRWNTEAFF.

This chain connects TRBV2 to TRBJ2-5; 7 bases map to TRBD2. V lost 8 bases and J lost 5; bases outside the gene matches: 14. The CDR3 contains 15 residues. Germline CDR1 is SNHLY and CDR2 is FYNNEI. CDR3 region: CASPYQGGGWETQYF. The CDR3 coding sequence is TGTGCCAGCCCATATCAGGGCGGGGGTTGGGAGACCCAGTACTTC.

This chain joins TRBV9 and TRBJ1-2; 7 nucleotides line up with TRBD1. Germline CDR1 is SGDLS and CDR2 is YYNGEE. V was clipped by 0 bases and J by 1 base; unmatched bases: 3. This CDR3 region has 15 residues. CDR3 sequence: CASSVGSGGNYGYTF. In DNA form, the CDR3 reads TGTGCCAGCAGCGTAGGATCAGGGGGTAACTATGGCTACACCTTC. Filled out from reference TRBV9 and TRBJ1-2, the complete variable domain reads DSGVTQTPKHLITATGQRVTLRCSPRSGDLSVYWYQQSLDQGLQFLIQYYNGEERAKGNILERFSAQQFPDLHSELNLSSLELGDSALYFCASSVGSGGNYGYTFGSGTRLTVV.